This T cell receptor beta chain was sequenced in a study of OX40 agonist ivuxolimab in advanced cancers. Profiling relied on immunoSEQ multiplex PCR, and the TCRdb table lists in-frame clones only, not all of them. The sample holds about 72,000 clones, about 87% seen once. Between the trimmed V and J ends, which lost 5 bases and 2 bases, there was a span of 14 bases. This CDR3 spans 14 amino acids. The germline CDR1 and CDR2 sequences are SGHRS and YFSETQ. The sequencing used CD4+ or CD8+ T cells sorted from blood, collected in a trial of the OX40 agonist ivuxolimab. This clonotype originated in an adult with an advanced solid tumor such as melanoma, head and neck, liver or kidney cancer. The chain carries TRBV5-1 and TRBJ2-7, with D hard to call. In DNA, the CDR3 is TGCGCCAGCAGAAGGGTATCCGTCGCCTACGAGCAGTACTTC. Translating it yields CASRRVSVAYEQYF.